This TCR beta chain was found in a study of blood T cell repertoires in COVID-19. At the level of the study: In each case, the material was cDNA or gDNA derived from T cells, B-cell-depleted T cells, or PBMCs.

The length of the CDR3 is 12 residues. CDR1 is SGHRS, CDR2 YFSETQ, per germline. The V end was cut by 4 bases, the J end by 2 bases, with 5 bases between. This clone is a singleton in its sample. The data were produced by immunoSEQ multiplex PCR, yet TCRdb's version contains in-frame clones alone and is incomplete. This sample carries 210,000 or so clones, 75% to 85% of them seen once, and the ten largest clones take about 1.3%. The chain has TRBV5-1 and TRBJ2-3; D gene unclear. This receptor was obtained from a woman in her twenties or thirties with COVID-19, enrolled during active disease. Sequenced material: peripheral blood. The CDR3 DNA sequence: TGCGCCAGCAGCCTAACCACAGATACGCAGTATTTT. Translation: CASSLTTDTQYF.